A selection of T cell receptor beta chains follows, all from one sample in a study of response to subunit inactivated influenza vaccine. MiXCR was run by TCRdb on the RT-PCR reads, yielding one entry per CDR3 protein. This table holds 600,000 to 700,000 distinct CDR3 sequences, 12% to 15% found once. The sequencing here drew on PBMCs from blood, taken less than 15 days before vaccination. The receptors derive from a man aged 50-59 years who received an inactivated influenza vaccine. CDR3s include the opening cysteine and the closing phenylalanine or tryptophan. The D gene is left open where the match is weak. Size is omitted from some rows. Given values are once, few, many or a class for expanded clones.

j_call clone_size d_call v_call cdr3_nt cdr3_aa
TRBJ2-3 - TRBD2 TRBV24-1 TGTGCCACCAGTGACCATCAAGGGTTATTAGCGGGAGACACAGATACGCAGTATTTT CATSDHQGLLAGDTDTQYF
TRBJ2-7 few TRBD1 TRBV7-2 TGTGCCAGCAGCAAGGACGGGACAGGGTTCTACGAGCAGTACTTC CASSKDGTGFYEQYF
TRBJ2-1 few TRBD1 TRBV6-2/TRBV6-3 TGTGCCAGCAGTTACTCGAAGTTGGGACAGGGGGCCCGAAATGAGCAGTTCTTC CASSYSKLGQGARNEQFF
TRBJ2-4 few - TRBV20-1 TGCAGTGCTTTTGGTAGCGTTGTTCCCAAAAACATTCAGTACTTC CSAFGSVVPKNIQYF
TRBJ2-1 many TRBD2 TRBV29-1 TGCAGCGTTGAAGGTTTCCTGGGGCGGGGGGAAGCCTACAATGAGCAGTTCTTC CSVEGFLGRGEAYNEQFF
TRBJ2-5 few - TRBV5-1 TGCGCCAGCAGCTTGGAGATTGGGGCTGGAGAGACCCAGTACTTC CASSLEIGAGETQYF
TRBJ1-2 many - TRBV18 TGTGCCAGCTCACCAGGGAGTTATGGCTACACCTTC CASSPGSYGYTF
TRBJ1-5 - - TRBV12-3/TRBV12-4 TGTGCCAGCAGTTTGGAGGGGACGATCGGGCAGCCCCAGCATTTT CASSLEGTIGQPQHF
TRBJ2-3 few TRBD1 TRBV15 TGTGCCACCTCCTTGGGACAGTTAAGCACAGATACGCAGTATTTT CATSLGQLSTDTQYF
TRBJ2-1 many - TRBV7-2 TGTGCCAGCAGCTTAGACAGGGTGGATGAGCAGTTCTTC CASSLDRVDEQFF
TRBJ2-3 - TRBD2 TRBV20-1 TGCAGTGCCCCTCATAACGGAGCGGGATATCCAGATACGCAGTATTTT CSAPHNGAGYPDTQYF
TRBJ1-5 - - TRBV5-5 TGTGCCAGCAGCCGTGACAGTTATAGCAATCAGCCCCAGCATTTT CASSRDSYSNQPQHF
TRBJ1-6 few - TRBV10-2 TGCGCCAGCAGTGACAGGGGACGGAGGGCGCTGAATTCACCCCTCCACTTT CASSDRGRRALNSPLHF
TRBJ1-2 many TRBD1 TRBV20-1 TGCAGTGGCTCACAGGGGGCGGGTGGCTATGGCTACACCTTC CSGSQGAGGYGYTF
TRBJ2-5 - - TRBV28 TGTGCCAGCAGTTTAAACAGGGTAGTAGGAGAGACCCAGTACTTC CASSLNRVVGETQYF
TRBJ2-7 - TRBD2 TRBV4-2 TGTGCCAGCAGCCAAGACAGCGGGAGAATCTACGAGCAGTACTTC CASSQDSGRIYEQYF
TRBJ2-7 few - TRBV6-1 TGTGCCAGCAGTGGGGGTTTGGTCTCTACCTACGAGCAGTACTTC CASSGGLVSTYEQYF
TRBJ2-1 few - TRBV29-1 TGCAGCGTCGGCAGCGGTACAGGGTCCTATGAGCAGTTCTTC CSVGSGTGSYEQFF
TRBJ2-5 - TRBD2 TRBV28 TGTGCCAGCAGCTCAGCGGGGGAGAACCAAGAGACCCAGTACTTC CASSSAGENQETQYF
TRBJ2-5 few TRBD2 TRBV5-1 TGCGCCAGCAGCATCGGACTAGCGGGAGGTAGAGAGACCCAGTACTTC CASSIGLAGGRETQYF
TRBJ1-2 few - TRBV7-2 TGTGCCAGCAGCTTAGCGAGACAGAGTATCTATGGCTACACCTTC CASSLARQSIYGYTF
TRBJ2-1 - TRBD2 TRBV11-1 TGTGCCAGCAGCTTACATGCGGGGGTCTCCTACAATGAGCAGTTCTTC CASSLHAGVSYNEQFF
TRBJ2-2 many TRBD2 TRBV28 TGTGCCAGCAGTCCAGGGGGACTAGCGGGAGTCTCCGGGGAGCTGTTTTTT CASSPGGLAGVSGELFF
TRBJ2-5 - - TRBV24-1 TGTGCCACCAGTCAAGATGAGACCCAGTACTTC CATSQDETQYF
TRBJ2-5 few - TRBV20-1 TGCAGGCCCGGGGCAGGGCAACAAGAGACCCAGTACTTC CRPGAGQQETQYF
TRBJ2-7 many - TRBV4-1 TGCGCCAGCAGCCTTGGGAGCCTGGGACTGGTCTCCTACGAGCAGTACTTC CASSLGSLGLVSYEQYF
TRBJ2-1 few TRBD1 TRBV5-5 TGTGCCAGCAGCTATCCTAGGGACAGGGTGGTCGATGAGCAGTTCTTC CASSYPRDRVVDEQFF
TRBJ2-5 - - TRBV7-2 TGTGCCAGCAGCTTAGAGGACCCACGGACACAAGAGACCCAGTACTTC CASSLEDPRTQETQYF